This TCR beta chain emerged from a study of human T cells and chemical hapten exposure. About the research overall: TCR yields differed between samples (mainly from small differences in pooled library volume).

From the RACE reads, TCRdb called clonotypes with MiXCR, one entry per CDR3 protein. The sample shows some 77,000 distinct CDR3 sequences, 8.6% of them seen only once. The germline CDR1 and CDR2 sequences are MNHEY and SMNVEV (reference sequence). Trimming cost V 0 bases and J 8 bases, with 16 bases left between them. There are 16 residues in the CDR3. Whole-study results and caveats: No shift was seen in TCRs above 1 in 1000 frequency with DPC sensitization.

This clonotype was picked up many times. What it recognizes is unknown. Time point here: healthy volunteer bleed at 6 weeks. The template was total RNA from unfractionated whole blood. Sequencing was carried out using whole blood. The sequence derives from a female donor in good health. Some clones in this sample may be carry-over from other donors' samples. This chain links TRBV27 with TRBJ2-2; maybe TRBD2 (6 bases). CDR3 nucleotides: TGTGCCAGCAGTTTATCTTGGGCTAGCGTTCAAGGGGAGCTGTTTTTT. Residues: CASSLSWASVQGELFF.